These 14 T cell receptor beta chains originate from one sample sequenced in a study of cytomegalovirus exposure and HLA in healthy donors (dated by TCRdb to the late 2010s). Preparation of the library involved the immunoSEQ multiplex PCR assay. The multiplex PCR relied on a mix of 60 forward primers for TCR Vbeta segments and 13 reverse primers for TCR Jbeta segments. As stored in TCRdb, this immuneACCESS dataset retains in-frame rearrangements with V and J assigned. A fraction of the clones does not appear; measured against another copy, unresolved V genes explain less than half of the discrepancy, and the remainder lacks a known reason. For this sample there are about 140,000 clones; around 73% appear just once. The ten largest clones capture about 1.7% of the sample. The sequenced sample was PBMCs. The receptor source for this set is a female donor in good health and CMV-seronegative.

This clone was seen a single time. The CDR3 region has the DNA TGTGCCTGGAGTCGACAGGGGACGAACACCGGGGAGCTGTTTTTT. This gives the protein CAWSRQGTNTGELFF. This chain uses TRBV30 with TRBJ2-2, with 8 bases aligning to TRBD1. V trimming: 2 bases; J trimming: 0 bases; junction bases outside the gene matches: 2. The CDR3 loop spans 15 amino acids. Germline lookup yields CDR1 GTSNPN and CDR2 SVGIG (reference sequence).

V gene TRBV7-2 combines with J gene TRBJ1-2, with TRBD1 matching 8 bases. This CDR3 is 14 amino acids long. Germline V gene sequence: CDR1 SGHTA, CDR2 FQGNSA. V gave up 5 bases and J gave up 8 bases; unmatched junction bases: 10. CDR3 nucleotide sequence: TGTGCCAGCAGCCCAACGACAGGGGTATACGGCTACACCTTC. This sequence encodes CASSPTTGVYGYTF.

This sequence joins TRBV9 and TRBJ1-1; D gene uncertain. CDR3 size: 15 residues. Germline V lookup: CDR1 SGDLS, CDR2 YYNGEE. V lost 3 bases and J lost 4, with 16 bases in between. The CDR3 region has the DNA TGTGCCAGCAGCGGCCCCGGGAAATTGGGCACTGAAGCTTTCTTT. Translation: CASSGPGKLGTEAFF.

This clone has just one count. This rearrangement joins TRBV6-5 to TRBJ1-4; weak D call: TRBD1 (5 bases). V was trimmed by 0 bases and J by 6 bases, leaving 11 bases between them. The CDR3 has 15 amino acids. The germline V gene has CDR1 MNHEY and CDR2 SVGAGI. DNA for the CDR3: TGTGCCAGCAGTTACTCAGGGGAACTTCATGAAAAACTGTTTTTT. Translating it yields CASSYSGELHEKLFF.

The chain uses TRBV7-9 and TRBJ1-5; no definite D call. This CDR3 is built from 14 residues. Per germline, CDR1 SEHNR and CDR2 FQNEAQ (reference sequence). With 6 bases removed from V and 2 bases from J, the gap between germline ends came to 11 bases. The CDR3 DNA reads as TGTGCCAGCAGTACCGACTCTCGCAATCAGCCCCAGCATTTT. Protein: CASSTDSRNQPQHF.

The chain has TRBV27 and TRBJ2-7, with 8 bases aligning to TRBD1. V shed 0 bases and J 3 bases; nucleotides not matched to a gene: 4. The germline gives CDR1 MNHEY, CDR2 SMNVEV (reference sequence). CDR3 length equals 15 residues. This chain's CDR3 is CASSLSLTGDYEQYF. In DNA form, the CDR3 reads TGTGCCAGCAGTTTATCCCTGACAGGGGACTACGAGCAGTACTTC.

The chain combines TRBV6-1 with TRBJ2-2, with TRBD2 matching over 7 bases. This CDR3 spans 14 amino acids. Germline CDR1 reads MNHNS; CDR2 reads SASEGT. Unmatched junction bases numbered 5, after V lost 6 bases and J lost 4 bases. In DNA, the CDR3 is TGTGCCAGCAGAGGGGAGGGCCCCACCGGGGAGCTGTTTTTT. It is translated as CASRGEGPTGELFF.

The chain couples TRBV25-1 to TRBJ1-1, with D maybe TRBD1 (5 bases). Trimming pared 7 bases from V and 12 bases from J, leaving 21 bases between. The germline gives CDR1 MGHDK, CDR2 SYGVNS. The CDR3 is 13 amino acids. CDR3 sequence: CASTTPKRGPPFF. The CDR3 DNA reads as TGTGCCAGCACAACACCGAAAAGGGGTCCCCCTTTCTTT.

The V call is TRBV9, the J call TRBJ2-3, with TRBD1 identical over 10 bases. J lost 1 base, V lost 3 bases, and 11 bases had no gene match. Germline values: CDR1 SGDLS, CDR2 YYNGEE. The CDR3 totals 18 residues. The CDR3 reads CASSAGQGILRGTDTQYF. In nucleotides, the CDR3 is TGTGCCAGCAGCGCGGGACAGGGGATTTTGCGGGGCACAGATACGCAGTATTTT.

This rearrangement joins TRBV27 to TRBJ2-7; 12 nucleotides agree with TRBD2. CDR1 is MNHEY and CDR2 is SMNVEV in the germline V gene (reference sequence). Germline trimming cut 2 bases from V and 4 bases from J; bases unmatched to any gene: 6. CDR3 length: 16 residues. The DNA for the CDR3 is TGTGCCAGCAGTTTAAGACTAGCGGGAGCGGGATACGAGCAGTACTTC. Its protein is CASSLRLAGAGYEQYF.

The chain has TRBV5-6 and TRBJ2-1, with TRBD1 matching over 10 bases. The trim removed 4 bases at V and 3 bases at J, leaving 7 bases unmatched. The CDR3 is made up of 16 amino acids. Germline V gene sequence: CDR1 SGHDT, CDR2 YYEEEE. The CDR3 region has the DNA TGTGCCAGCAGCCCATGGACAGGGGGTTTCTACAATGAGCAGTTCTTC. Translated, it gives CASSPWTGGFYNEQFF.

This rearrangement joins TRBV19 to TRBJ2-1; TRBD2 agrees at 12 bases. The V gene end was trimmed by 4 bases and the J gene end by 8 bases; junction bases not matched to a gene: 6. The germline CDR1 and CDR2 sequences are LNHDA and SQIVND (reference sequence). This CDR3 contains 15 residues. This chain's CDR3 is CASSTTSGSLDEQFF. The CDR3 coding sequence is TGTGCCAGTAGTACGACTAGCGGGAGCCTCGATGAGCAGTTCTTC.

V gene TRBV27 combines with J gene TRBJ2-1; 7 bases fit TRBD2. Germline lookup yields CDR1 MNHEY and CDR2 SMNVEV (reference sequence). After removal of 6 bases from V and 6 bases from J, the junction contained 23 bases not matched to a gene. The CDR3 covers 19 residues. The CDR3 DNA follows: TGTGCCAGCAGCCTTATGGGGGGGACTGCGACATTTATCCGCAATGAGCAGTTCTTC. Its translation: CASSLMGGTATFIRNEQFF.

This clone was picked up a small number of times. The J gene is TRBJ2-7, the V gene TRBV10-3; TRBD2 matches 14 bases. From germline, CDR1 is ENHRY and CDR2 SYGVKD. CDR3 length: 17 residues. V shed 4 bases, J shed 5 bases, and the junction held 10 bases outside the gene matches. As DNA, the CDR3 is TGTGCCATCAGTGGTACTTTACCGGGACTAGCGGGAGACGAGCAGTACTTC. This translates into CAISGTLPGLAGDEQYF.